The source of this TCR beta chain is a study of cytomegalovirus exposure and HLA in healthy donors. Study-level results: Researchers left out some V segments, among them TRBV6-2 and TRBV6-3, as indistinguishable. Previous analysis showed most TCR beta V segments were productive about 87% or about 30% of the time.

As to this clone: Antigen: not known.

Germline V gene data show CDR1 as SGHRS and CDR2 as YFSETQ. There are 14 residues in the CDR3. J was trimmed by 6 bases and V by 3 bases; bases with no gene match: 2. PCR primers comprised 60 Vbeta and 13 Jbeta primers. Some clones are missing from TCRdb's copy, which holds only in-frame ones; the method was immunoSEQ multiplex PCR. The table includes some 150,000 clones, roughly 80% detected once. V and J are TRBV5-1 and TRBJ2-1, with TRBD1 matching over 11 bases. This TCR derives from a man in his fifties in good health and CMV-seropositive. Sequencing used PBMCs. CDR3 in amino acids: CASSSGTGGNEQFF. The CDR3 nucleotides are TGCGCCAGCAGCTCCGGGACAGGGGGCAATGAGCAGTTCTTC.